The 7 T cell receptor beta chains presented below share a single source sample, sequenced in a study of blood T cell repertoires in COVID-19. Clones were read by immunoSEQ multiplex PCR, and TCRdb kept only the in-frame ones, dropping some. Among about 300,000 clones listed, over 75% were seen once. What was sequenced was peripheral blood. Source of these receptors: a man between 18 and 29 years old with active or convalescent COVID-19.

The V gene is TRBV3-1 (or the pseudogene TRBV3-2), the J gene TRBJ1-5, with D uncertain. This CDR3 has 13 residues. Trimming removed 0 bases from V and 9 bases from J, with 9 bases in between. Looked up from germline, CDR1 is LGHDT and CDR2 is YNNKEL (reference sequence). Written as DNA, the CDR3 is TGTGCCAGCAGCCAAGAGCGTTATACGCCCCAGCATTTT. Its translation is CASSQERYTPQHF.

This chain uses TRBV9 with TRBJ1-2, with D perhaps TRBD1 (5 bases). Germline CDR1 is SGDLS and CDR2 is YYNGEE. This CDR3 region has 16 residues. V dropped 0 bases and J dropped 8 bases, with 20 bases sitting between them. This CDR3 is CASSVDPRGGTLGYTF. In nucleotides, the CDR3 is TGTGCCAGCAGCGTAGACCCTCGGGGAGGGACTTTGGGCTACACCTTC.

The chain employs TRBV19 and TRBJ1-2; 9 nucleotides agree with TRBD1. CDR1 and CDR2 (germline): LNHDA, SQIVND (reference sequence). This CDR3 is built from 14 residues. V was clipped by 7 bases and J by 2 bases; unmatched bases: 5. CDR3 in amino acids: CASMPGTGNYGYTF. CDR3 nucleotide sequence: TGTGCCAGTATGCCCGGGACAGGGAACTATGGCTACACCTTC. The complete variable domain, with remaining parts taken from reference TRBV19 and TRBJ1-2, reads DGGITQSPKYLFRKEGQNVTLSCEQNLNHDAMYWYRQDPGQGLRLIYYSQIVNDFQKGDIAEGYSVSREKKESFPLTVTSAQKNPTAFYLCASMPGTGNYGYTFGSGTRLTVV.

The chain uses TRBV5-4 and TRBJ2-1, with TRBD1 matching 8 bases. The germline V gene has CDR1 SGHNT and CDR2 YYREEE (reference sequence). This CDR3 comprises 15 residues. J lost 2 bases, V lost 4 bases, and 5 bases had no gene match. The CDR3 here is CASSPPGQAYNEQFF. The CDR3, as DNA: TGTGCCAGCAGCCCCCCGGGACAGGCCTACAATGAGCAGTTCTTC.

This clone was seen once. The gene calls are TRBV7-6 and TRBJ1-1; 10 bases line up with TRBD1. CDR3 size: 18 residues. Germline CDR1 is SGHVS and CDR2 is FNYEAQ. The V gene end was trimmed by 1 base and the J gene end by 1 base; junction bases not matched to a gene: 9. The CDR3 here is CASSLVAGQGRQNTEAFF. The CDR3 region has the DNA TGTGCCAGCAGCTTAGTAGCGGGACAGGGGCGCCAGAACACTGAAGCTTTCTTT.

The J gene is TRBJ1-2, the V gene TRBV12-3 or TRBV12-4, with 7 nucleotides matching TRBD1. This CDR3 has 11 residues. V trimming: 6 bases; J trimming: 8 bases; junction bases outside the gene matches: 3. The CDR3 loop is CASRQGRGYTF. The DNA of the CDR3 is TGTGCCAGCAGACAGGGGCGCGGCTACACCTTC.

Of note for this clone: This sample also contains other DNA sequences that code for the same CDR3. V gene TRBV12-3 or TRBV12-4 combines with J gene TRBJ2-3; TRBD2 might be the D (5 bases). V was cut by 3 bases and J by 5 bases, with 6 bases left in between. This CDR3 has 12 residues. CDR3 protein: CASSFAGDTQYF. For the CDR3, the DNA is TGTGCCAGCAGTTTTGCGGGAGATACGCAGTATTTT.